This TCR beta chain was profiled in a study of blood T cell repertoires in COVID-19. Overall study: Sites in the United States, Italy and Spain provided acute and convalescent COVID-19 samples. PBMCs, B-cell-depleted T cells, or T cells provided the cDNA or gDNA that made up the material.

The method was immunoSEQ multiplex PCR; TCRdb's version includes in-frame clones alone and lacks a portion of them. The sample has some 250,000 clones; roughly nine tenths are singletons. Germline V gives CDR1 LNHDA, CDR2 SQIVND (reference sequence). V was clipped by 6 bases and J by 1 base, with 9 bases between them. The CDR3 runs to 13 residues. This sequence joins TRBV19 and TRBJ1-2; no definite D call. This TCR came from a man in his sixties who had recovered from COVID-19. Sequencing input: peripheral blood. The CDR3 reads CASRPEGNYGYTF. The CDR3, as DNA: TGTGCCAGTAGGCCCGAGGGTAACTATGGCTACACCTTC.